These 3 T cell receptor beta chains originate from one sample sequenced in a study of blood T cell repertoires in COVID-19. This table comes from immunoSEQ multiplex PCR, and its TCRdb copy is limited to in-frame clones, with some not included. The table lists some 200,000 clones, around 80% of them singletons. The sequenced material came from peripheral blood. Receptor source: a man younger than 45 with active or convalescent COVID-19.

This clone was found a few times. The rearrangement joins TRBV10-1 to TRBJ2-1, with TRBD2 identical over 9 bases. Germline values: CDR1 WNHNN, CDR2 SYGVQD (reference sequence). Losses at the gene ends were 3 bases for V and 7 bases for J; bases not matched to a gene: 7. There are 15 residues in the CDR3. CDR3 nucleotides: TGCGCCAGCAGTGAAGCGCGGGGGGGGGTTAATGAGCAGTTCTTC. Translated, it gives CASSEARGGVNEQFF.

The chain employs TRBV28 and TRBJ2-5; 8 bases map to TRBD2. This CDR3 is 18 amino acids long. Trimming removed 5 bases from V and 5 bases from J; junction bases left unmatched: 19. In germline, CDR1 is MDHEN, CDR2 SYDVKM. CDR3 in amino acids: CASSLSATSGQRGETQYF. CDR3 in DNA: TGTGCCAGCAGTCTCAGCGCTACTAGCGGACAAAGGGGGGAGACCCAGTACTTC.

The sample holds a few counts of this clone. The chain has TRBV28 and TRBJ1-5, with D possibly TRBD1 on 5 matching bases. Trimming removed 3 bases from V and 0 bases from J, with 15 bases in between. CDR3 length equals 17 residues. Germline V lookup: CDR1 MDHEN, CDR2 SYDVKM. DNA for the CDR3: TGTGCCAGCAGTTTTTCGGTCGGCAGGGATAGCAATCAGCCCCAGCATTTT. Protein: CASSFSVGRDSNQPQHF.